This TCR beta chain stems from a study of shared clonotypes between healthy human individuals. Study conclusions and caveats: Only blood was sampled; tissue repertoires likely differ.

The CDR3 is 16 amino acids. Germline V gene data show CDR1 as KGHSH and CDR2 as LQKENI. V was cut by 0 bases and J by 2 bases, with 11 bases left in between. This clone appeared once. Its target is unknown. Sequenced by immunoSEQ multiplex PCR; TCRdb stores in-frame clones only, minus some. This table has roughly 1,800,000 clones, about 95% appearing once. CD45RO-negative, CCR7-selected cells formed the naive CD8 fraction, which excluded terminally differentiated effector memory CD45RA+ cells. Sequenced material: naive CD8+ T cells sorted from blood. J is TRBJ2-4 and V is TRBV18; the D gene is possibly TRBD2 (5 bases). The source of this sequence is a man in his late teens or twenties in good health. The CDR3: CASSPPRIGTKNIQYF. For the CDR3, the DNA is TGTGCCAGCTCACCACCGAGGATCGGGACCAAAAACATTCAGTACTTC. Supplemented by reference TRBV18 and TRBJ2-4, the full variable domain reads NAGVMQNPRHLVRRRGQEARLRCSPMKGHSHVYWYRQLPEEGLKFMVYLQKENIIDESGMPKERFSAEFPKEGPSILRIQQVVRGDSAAYFCASSPPRIGTKNIQYFGAGTRLSVL.